This TCR beta chain comes out of a study of blood T cell repertoires in COVID-19. Study details: Collection of acute and convalescent COVID-19 samples took place in the United States, Italy and Spain.

In the source study's methods: Reference gene primer amplification in the assay estimated nucleated cell counts. Clones were read by immunoSEQ multiplex PCR, and TCRdb kept only the in-frame ones, dropping some. That table supplies the V and J calls and clone size; D and trimming were determined from the DNA. The data show under 60,000 clones, approximately 80% seen once. Germline V gene lookup returns CDR1 SGDLS and CDR2 YYNGEE. After removal of 0 bases from V and 7 bases from J, the junction contained 2 bases not matched to a gene. The CDR3 contains 15 residues. Sequencing was carried out using peripheral blood. This sequence was found in a man aged 60-69 years with acute or convalescent COVID-19. The chain couples TRBV9 to TRBJ1-6; 9 bases fit TRBD1. The CDR3 DNA is TGTGCCAGCAGCGTAGAGGACAGGGGAAATTCACCCCTCCACTTT. It translates to CASSVEDRGNSPLHF.